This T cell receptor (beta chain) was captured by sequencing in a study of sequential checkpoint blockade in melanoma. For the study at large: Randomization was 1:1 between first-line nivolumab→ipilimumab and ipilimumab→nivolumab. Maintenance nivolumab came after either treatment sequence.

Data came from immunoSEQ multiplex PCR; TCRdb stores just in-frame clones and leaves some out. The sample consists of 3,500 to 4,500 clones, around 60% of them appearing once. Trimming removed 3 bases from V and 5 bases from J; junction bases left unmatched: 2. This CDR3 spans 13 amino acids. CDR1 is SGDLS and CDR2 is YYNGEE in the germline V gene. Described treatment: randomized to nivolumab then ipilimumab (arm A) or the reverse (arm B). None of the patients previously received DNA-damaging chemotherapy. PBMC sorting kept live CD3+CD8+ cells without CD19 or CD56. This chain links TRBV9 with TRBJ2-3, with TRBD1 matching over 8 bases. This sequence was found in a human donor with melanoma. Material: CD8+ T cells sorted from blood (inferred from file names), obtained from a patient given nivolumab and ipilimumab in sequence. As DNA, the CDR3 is TGTGCCAGCAGCGAGGGGACAGGAGATACGCAGTATTTT. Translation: CASSEGTGDTQYF.